These 2 T cell receptor beta chains were all obtained from the same sample, sequenced in a study of Ad26.COV2.S vaccination and SARS-CoV-2 variants. Stated treatment: over 15 received Ad26.COV2.S at low or high dose, single or two shots; about 5 received placebo; per-sample allocation not given. After the first vaccine or placebo injection, samples were drawn on day 63. The assay was immunoSEQ multiplex PCR, and TCRdb's table has in-frame clones only and misses some. The top ten clones hold approximately 3.3% of a sample with more than 250,000 clones, more than 75% of them seen once. This material consisted of peripheral blood, taken in a trial of Ad26.COV2.S vaccine versus placebo. These receptors were taken from a person aged 18-65 years who received the Ad26.COV2.S COVID-19 vaccine or a placebo.

The chain uses TRBV12-3 or TRBV12-4 and TRBJ2-1; a possible D gene is TRBD2 (5 bases). Trimming removed 6 bases at V and 9 bases at J, with 12 bases between. The CDR3 runs 12 residues. The DNA of the CDR3 is TGTGCCAGCAGCCCCGGGAAGAGTGAGCAGTTCTTC. It translates to CASSPGKSEQFF.

This clone was picked up one time. The chain links TRBV7-8 to TRBJ1-2; D uncertain. In germline, CDR1 is SGHVS, CDR2 FQNEAQ. The CDR3 covers 15 residues. V lost 5 bases to trimming and J lost 7 bases, with 20 bases between them. The CDR3 DNA is TGTGCCAGCAGCCATTGGTTGGGTGAATTAGGTGGCTACACCTTC. Translation gives CASSHWLGELGGYTF.